The 23 T cell receptor beta chains below all came from one sample that was sequenced in a study of T cell responses to AZD1222 COVID-19 vaccine. The method was immunoSEQ multiplex PCR; TCRdb's version includes in-frame clones alone and lacks a portion of them. The sample comprises approximately 140,000 clones, 80% to 95% of which are singletons, and 1.1% rests with the top ten. This material consisted of peripheral blood, taken 28 days after the second AZD1222 dose. The source is an adult who received the AZD1222 COVID-19 vaccine.

The chain uses TRBV30 and TRBJ2-7; D ambiguous. Deletions cut 4 bases from V and 4 bases from J, with 11 bases between. Per the germline V gene, CDR1 is GTSNPN and CDR2 is SVGIG (reference sequence). CDR3 size: 12 residues. CDR3 sequence reads: CAWTRGSYEQYF. CDR3 coding DNA: TGTGCCTGGACCCGCGGTTCTTACGAGCAGTACTTC.

The chain is built from TRBV27 and TRBJ2-7; maybe TRBD1 (6 bases). The V end lost 7 bases, the J end lost 3 bases, and 19 bases lay between the germline ends. The length of the CDR3 is 15 residues. Germline V CDR1 and CDR2: MNHEY, SMNVEV (reference sequence). CDR3 bases: TGTGCCAGCACCCAGAGACAGGTGTCAAACTACGAGCAGTACTTC. It is translated as CASTQRQVSNYEQYF.

The V call is TRBV14, the J call TRBJ1-3, with a weak D call TRBD1 (5 bases). CDR3 length equals 15 residues. V was clipped by 5 bases and J by 4 bases, with 15 bases between them. In germline, CDR1 is SGHDN, CDR2 FVKESK. The CDR3 region is CASSGTGGAGNTIYF. CDR3 nucleotides: TGTGCCAGCAGCGGTACAGGAGGCGCCGGAAACACCATATATTTT.

The CDR3 sequence is CASSPSYEQYF. The CDR3 DNA reads TGTGCCAGCAGCCCATCCTACGAGCAGTACTTC. J is TRBJ2-7 and V is TRBV11-1; D remains unclear. V lost 5 bases, J lost 1 base, and 3 bases lay in between. The germline V gene encodes CDR1 SGHAT and CDR2 FQDESV (reference sequence). This CDR3 is built from 11 residues.

The chain links TRBV19 to TRBJ2-5, with D maybe TRBD2 (5 bases). Trimming left V 8 bases short and J 2 bases short, with 12 bases between. The germline V gene has CDR1 LNHDA and CDR2 SQIVND (reference sequence). The CDR3 runs to 13 residues. The CDR3 DNA sequence: TGTGCCAGTTCGACGGACTGGCAAGAGACCCAGTACTTC. The encoded protein is CASSTDWQETQYF.

The V and J genes are TRBV18 and TRBJ2-7, with D perhaps matching TRBD2 (6 bases). V lost 3 bases, J lost 2 bases, and 17 bases lay in between. The CDR3 is 16 amino acids. CDR1 is KGHSH and CDR2 is LQKENI in the germline V gene. The CDR3, as DNA: TGTGCCAGCTCACCTCGTCGGGGGTCCGAAACCTACGAGCAGTACTTC. Translating it yields CASSPRRGSETYEQYF. Variable domain in full (rest from reference TRBV18 and TRBJ2-7): NAGVMQNPRHLVRRRGQEARLRCSPMKGHSHVYWYRQLPEEGLKFMVYLQKENIIDESGMPKERFSAEFPKEGPSILRIQQVVRGDSAAYFCASSPRRGSETYEQYFGPGTRLTVT.

The rearrangement links TRBV18 to TRBJ1-3; no firm D call. The CDR3 loop spans 16 amino acids. The germline V gene has CDR1 KGHSH and CDR2 LQKENI. The ends were cut back, 2 bases at V and 3 bases at J, with 14 bases in the middle. CDR3 loop: CASSPNRAGDGNTIYF. The CDR3, as DNA: TGTGCCAGCTCACCAAATCGGGCAGGCGATGGAAACACCATATATTTT. The variable domain in full, with the rest retrieved from reference TRBV18 and TRBJ1-3, is NAGVMQNPRHLVRRRGQEARLRCSPMKGHSHVYWYRQLPEEGLKFMVYLQKENIIDESGMPKERFSAEFPKEGPSILRIQQVVRGDSAAYFCASSPNRAGDGNTIYFGEGSWLTVV.

The sample holds one count of this clone. The chain joins TRBV4-3 to TRBJ2-1; TRBD2 agrees at 12 bases. This CDR3 is 15 amino acids long. The V and J ends lost 4 bases and 7 bases, in that order; junction bases with no gene match: 5. Germline V gives CDR1 LGHNA, CDR2 YSLEER. The CDR3 loop is CASSPLAGGPNEQFF. For the CDR3, the DNA is TGCGCCAGCAGCCCACTAGCGGGAGGCCCTAATGAGCAGTTCTTC.

This clone was counted once. The CDR3 nucleotides are TGTGCCAGCAGGCTTTCCGGGGACAGGGGGCAAGGCTACACCTTC. The encoded protein is CASRLSGDRGQGYTF. V usage is TRBV27 and J usage is TRBJ1-2; 12 bases agree with TRBD1. Germline CDR1 MNHEY, CDR2 SMNVEV (reference sequence). Unmatched junction bases numbered 10, after V lost 6 bases and J lost 8 bases. The CDR3 extends over 15 amino acids.

The rearrangement links TRBV5-1 to TRBJ2-1, with 8 bases matching TRBD2. CDR3 length: 15 amino acids. Germline V gives CDR1 SGHRS, CDR2 YFSETQ. Trimming removed 0 bases from V and 6 bases from J; junction bases left unmatched: 5. The CDR3 here is CASSLAVSGSNEQFF. The CDR3 region has the DNA TGCGCCAGCAGCTTGGCCGTCAGCGGGAGCAATGAGCAGTTCTTC.

The V and J genes are TRBV18 and TRBJ1-1, with a possible D match to TRBD1 (5 bases). Trimming removed 4 bases at V and 1 base at J, with 19 bases between. Germline lookup yields CDR1 KGHSH and CDR2 LQKENI. The length of the CDR3 is 17 residues. The CDR3 region has the DNA TGTGCCAGCTCACTAGGGGCCGGCTTTAGGGGGAACACTGAAGCTTTCTTT. Translating gives CASSLGAGFRGNTEAFF.

This clone has more than one count but fewer than ten. The chain uses TRBV27 and TRBJ1-1; 9 bases are a match to TRBD1. The germline CDR1 and CDR2 sequences are MNHEY and SMNVEV (reference sequence). Unmatched junction bases numbered 6, after V lost 6 bases and J lost 1 base. The CDR3 runs to 15 residues. CDR3 region: CASSKPGQGNTEAFF. CDR3 bases: TGTGCCAGCAGCAAACCGGGACAGGGGAACACTGAAGCTTTCTTT.

The chain recombines TRBV3-1 (or the pseudogene TRBV3-2) with TRBJ1-4; weak D call: TRBD1 (5 bases). Trimming stripped 0 bases from V and 6 bases from J, with 14 bases between. Germline V gene lookup returns CDR1 LGHDT and CDR2 YNNKEL (reference sequence). This CDR3 has 16 residues. The CDR3: CASSQDRAGSDEKLFF. The CDR3 region has the DNA TGTGCCAGCAGCCAAGATCGAGCAGGGAGTGATGAAAAACTGTTTTTT.

The V gene is TRBV11-2, the J gene TRBJ2-7; D gene unclear. Trimming left V 1 base short and J 3 bases short, with 13 bases between. The CDR3 totals 15 residues. Germline V gives CDR1 SGHAT, CDR2 FQNNGV. The CDR3 region is CASSLGQQPVYEQYF. The CDR3 DNA reads TGTGCCAGCAGCTTAGGACAACAGCCCGTCTACGAGCAGTACTTC.

The chain uses TRBV24-1 and TRBJ2-2, with D perhaps matching TRBD1 (5 bases). Germline values: CDR1 KGHDR, CDR2 SFDVKD. V was trimmed by 1 base and J by 4 bases, leaving 9 bases between them. The CDR3 is 15 residues long. The CDR3 region has the DNA TGTGCCACCAGTGATTTAAGGGGTCTCACCGGGGAGCTGTTTTTT. Translating it yields CATSDLRGLTGELFF.

This clone appeared a single time. The chain carries TRBV6-5 and TRBJ2-3; no firm D call. Trimming took off 6 bases at V and 5 bases at J, with 9 bases between the two ends. This CDR3 has 12 residues. Per the germline V gene, CDR1 is MNHEY and CDR2 is SVGAGI. CDR3 nucleotides: TGTGCCAGCAGCCTGAGAGGAGATACGCAGTATTTT. This gives the protein CASSLRGDTQYF.

The V call is TRBV27, the J call TRBJ2-2; no definite D call. V gave up 3 bases and J gave up 5 bases, with 7 bases separating them. The CDR3 covers 13 residues. The germline gives CDR1 MNHEY, CDR2 SMNVEV (reference sequence). CDR3 region: CASSFTQTGELFF. The CDR3 DNA sequence: TGTGCCAGCAGTTTTACCCAGACCGGGGAGCTGTTTTTT.

J is TRBJ1-6 and V is TRBV28; weak D call: TRBD1 (6 bases). Trimming stripped 6 bases from V and 5 bases from J, with 8 bases between. The CDR3 is 13 amino acids. CDR1 and CDR2 from the germline V gene are MDHEN and SYDVKM. The CDR3 spells CASRWTDNSPLHF. The DNA for the CDR3 is TGTGCCAGCAGGTGGACAGATAATTCACCCCTCCACTTT.

V usage is TRBV7-6 and J usage is TRBJ1-1; D is possibly TRBD1 (6 bases). CDR1 and CDR2 (germline): SGHVS, FNYEAQ. The CDR3 has 19 amino acids. Trimming shortened V by 1 base and J by 0 bases, and 21 bases separated the two germline ends. The chain's CDR3 is CASSLGRQAERGMNTEAFF. CDR3 sequence (DNA): TGTGCCAGCAGCTTAGGCCGACAGGCCGAGCGGGGCATGAACACTGAAGCTTTCTTT.

V usage is TRBV7-3 and J usage is TRBJ2-2, with D perhaps assigned TRBD1 or TRBD2 (6 bases each). CDR3 length equals 14 residues. Per the germline V gene, CDR1 is SGHTA and CDR2 is FQGTGA. V lost 5 bases and J 7 bases, leaving 14 bases between the germline ends. The CDR3 region has the DNA TGTGCCAGCAGCCCGACGGGGGCGAACGGGGAGCTGTTTTTT. Its translation is CASSPTGANGELFF.

V usage is TRBV30 and J usage is TRBJ2-7, with a weak D call TRBD1 (6 bases). The CDR3 covers 14 residues. V gave up 3 bases and J gave up 5 bases, with 17 bases separating them. Germline CDR1 and CDR2: GTSNPN and SVGIG (reference sequence). The CDR3 sequence: CAWSRSDRINEQYF. The CDR3 region has the DNA TGTGCCTGGAGCCGCTCCGACAGGATCAACGAGCAGTACTTC.

This clone came up once. The rearrangement links TRBV19 to TRBJ2-7; 9 positions agree with TRBD1. The germline V gene has CDR1 LNHDA and CDR2 SQIVND (reference sequence). The CDR3 extends over 15 amino acids. The V segment lost 2 bases and the J segment 5 bases; nucleotides outside the gene matches: 7. The CDR3 bases are TGTGCCAGTAGTATATCCCGGGACAGGGTTGACGAGCAGTACTTC. Translating it yields CASSISRDRVDEQYF.

A single count supports this clone. The chain employs TRBV7-8 and TRBJ1-6; D gene uncertain. Deletions cut 5 bases from V and 7 bases from J, with 9 bases between. Germline V gene lookup returns CDR1 SGHVS and CDR2 FQNEAQ. The length of the CDR3 is 13 residues. The CDR3 DNA follows: TGTGCCAGCAGCGCCGGGTCAAATTCACCCCTCCACTTT. Its protein is CASSAGSNSPLHF.